This section outlines one T cell receptor (beta chain) sequence together with its context. How the authors handled the data: Reference gene primer amplification in the assay estimated nucleated cell counts. Method: immunoSEQ multiplex PCR; TCRdb's copy keeps in-frame clones and lacks some. The D gene and trimming were derived from the DNA, and the V and J assignments and clone size from that table. This sample has some 42,000 clones; about nine tenths occur once, and the top ten carry 0.4%. These data originate in a study of blood T cell repertoires in COVID-19. Across the study: Whether acute or convalescent, the COVID-19 samples came from the United States, Italy and Spain. T cells, B-cell-depleted T cells, or PBMCs provided the cDNA or gDNA that served as material.

Material for sequencing was peripheral blood. The TCR comes from a human donor in a cohort sampled during active COVID-19.

In DNA, the CDR3 is TGTGCCAGCAGCGTAGATGTATCGCGGGGGGGCACAGATACGCAGTATTTT. This encodes CASSVDVSRGGTDTQYF. The chain joins TRBV9 to TRBJ2-3; 8 bases align to TRBD2. V lost 0 bases, J lost 1 base, and 7 bases stayed unmatched. Germline CDR1 SGDLS, CDR2 YYNGEE. The CDR3 sequence is 17 residues long.